The TCR beta chain under discussion was sequenced for a study of T-cell reconstitution after alpha-beta-depleted transplantation in children. It was with unique molecular identifiers that the TCRbeta library was prepared. TCRdb processed the PCR reads anew with MiXCR; each CDR3 protein has one entry. The table has some 830,000 distinct CDR3 sequences, 16% seen once; the top ten hold approximately 5%. Concerning this clonotype: Its antigen remains unidentified.

Points from the study as a whole: A year post-transplant, T-cell counts and diversity derived mostly from newly produced T cells. Several hundred expanded graft clones reportedly supplied alpha-beta T cells about two months after transplant. From surviving recipient T cells and thymic progenitors came the high day-60 TCRbeta diversity observed in some patients.

The CDR3 totals 13 residues. V shed 10 bases, J shed 4 bases, and the junction held 2 bases outside the gene matches. Per the germline V gene, CDR1 is MDHEN and CDR2 is SYDVKM. The sequencing here drew on PBMCs, mostly from graft donor cells, taken 360 days after TCRalphabeta/CD19-depleted stem cell transplant. The chain uses TRBV28 and TRBJ2-1; TRBD2 aligns across 12 bases. This sequence was found in a male patient younger than 18 who had a stem cell transplant for acute lymphoblastic leukemia, so the T cells may come from the graft donor. The CDR3 sequence: CAITSGRYNEQFF. The CDR3 bases are TGTGCCATCACTAGCGGGAGGTACAATGAGCAGTTCTTC. Using reference TRBV28 and TRBJ2-1 for the parts outside the CDR3, the full variable domain is DVKVTQSSRYLVKRTGEKVFLECVQDMDHENMFWYRQDPGLGLRLIYFSYDVKMKEKGDIPEGYSVSREKKERFSLILESASTNQTSMYLCAITSGRYNEQFFGPGTRLTVL.